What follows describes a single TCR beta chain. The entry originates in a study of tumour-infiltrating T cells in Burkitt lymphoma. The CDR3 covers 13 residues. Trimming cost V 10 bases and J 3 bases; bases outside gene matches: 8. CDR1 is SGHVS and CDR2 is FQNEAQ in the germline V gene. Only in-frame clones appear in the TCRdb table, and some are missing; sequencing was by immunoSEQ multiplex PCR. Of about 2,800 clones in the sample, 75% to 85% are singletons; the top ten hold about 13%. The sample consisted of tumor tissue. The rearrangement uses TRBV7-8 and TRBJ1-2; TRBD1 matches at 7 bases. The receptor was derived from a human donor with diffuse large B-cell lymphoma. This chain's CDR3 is CATHGDRDYGYTF. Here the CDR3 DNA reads TGTGCCACCCATGGGGACAGAGACTATGGCTACACCTTC.